The 17 T cell receptor beta chains below come from one sample, sequenced in a study of T cells after yellow fever vaccination (dated by TCRdb to between 2017 and 2020). Libraries came from 5' RACE. The reads were generated on an Illumina HiSeq 2500. The public reads were quality trimmed at Q25 with fastp and then assembled into clones with MiXCR by TCRdb, keeping productive beta chains. Each entry is one CDR3 protein sequence, shown with its most common DNA and genes. In this sample the table shows hundreds of thousands of distinct CDR3 sequences, 13% of which occur a single time. The biggest ten clones account for 11% to 15% of the sample. Sample treatment or condition, as interpreted from the label and publication: live attenuated yellow fever vaccine strain. Sequences were derived from PBMCs, sampled on the day of the yellow fever booster vaccination. The receptors were sampled from a young man who received the YFV17D yellow fever vaccine.

CDR3 coding DNA: TGTGCCAGCAGTTTTGGGGGACAGGGCCAAGAGACCCAGTACTTC. It encodes CASSFGGQGQETQYF. V and J are TRBV28 and TRBJ2-5; 9 bases map to TRBD1. The CDR3 runs 15 residues. The junction had 3 bases not matched to a gene; V was cut back by 3 bases and J by 1 base. CDR1 and CDR2 (germline): MDHEN, SYDVKM.

The V gene is TRBV28, the J gene TRBJ2-1, with 8 positions matching TRBD2. In germline, CDR1 is MDHEN, CDR2 SYDVKM. V shed 6 bases and J 7 bases; nucleotides not matched to a gene: 20. The CDR3 spans 18 residues. The CDR3, as DNA: TGTGCCAGCAGCCAGGCAGGTGCTAGCGGGCCTCCCTTGAATGAGCAGTTCTTC. It yields the protein CASSQAGASGPPLNEQFF.

The gene calls are TRBV20-1 and TRBJ2-1; 8 bases map to TRBD2. CDR1 and CDR2 (germline): DFQATT, SNEGSKA (reference sequence). Trimming cost V 1 base and J 10 bases; bases outside gene matches: 9. This CDR3 is built from 14 residues. This CDR3 is CSARGLARGGEQFF. The CDR3 coding sequence is TGCAGTGCTAGAGGACTAGCGCGAGGGGGGGAGCAGTTCTTC.

This clonotype was counted ten times or more. This chain joins TRBV7-2 and TRBJ2-7; D remains ambiguous. Germline-derived CDR1 and CDR2 are SGHTA and FQGNSA. V dropped 5 bases and J dropped 3 bases, with 5 bases sitting between them. The CDR3 is 11 amino acids. CDR3 in amino acids: CASSPRYEQYF. The CDR3 nucleotides are TGTGCCAGCAGCCCCCGCTACGAGCAGTACTTC.

The chain recombines TRBV7-3 with TRBJ2-7; 7 nucleotides line up with TRBD1. V was clipped by 4 bases and J by 6 bases; unmatched bases: 6. Germline CDR1 SGHTA, CDR2 FQGTGA. The CDR3 is made up of 13 amino acids. In DNA form, the CDR3 reads TGTGCCAGCAGCTCGCGACAGGGCTCCGAGCAGTACTTC. It yields the protein CASSSRQGSEQYF.

This chain connects TRBV7-2 to TRBJ1-6; D unclear. The CDR3 totals 14 residues. Germline V gives CDR1 SGHTA, CDR2 FQGNSA. With 5 bases removed from V and 7 bases from J, the gap between germline ends came to 12 bases. This CDR3 is CASSPVVGNSPLHF. CDR3 DNA sequence: TGTGCCAGCAGCCCAGTGGTGGGAAATTCACCCCTCCACTTT.

V is TRBV9 and J is TRBJ2-7; TRBD1 agrees at 9 bases. The V gene end was trimmed by 4 bases and the J gene end by 6 bases; junction bases not matched to a gene: 14. The CDR3 has 16 residues. Germline V gives CDR1 SGDLS, CDR2 YYNGEE. The CDR3 loop reads CASSSRRGGQGSEQYF. The CDR3 DNA reads as TGTGCCAGCAGCTCACGGAGGGGGGGACAGGGAAGCGAGCAGTACTTC.

This clonotype showed up just a few times. This chain uses TRBV9 with TRBJ2-4; D remains unclear. The germline V gene has CDR1 SGDLS and CDR2 YYNGEE. This CDR3 region has 16 residues. V was cut by 0 bases and J by 0 bases, with 10 bases left in between. The CDR3, as DNA: TGTGCCAGCAGCGTAGGCTGGGGAATAGCCAAAAACATTCAGTACTTC. The encoded protein is CASSVGWGIAKNIQYF.

The chain combines TRBV27 with TRBJ2-4; 10 bases fit TRBD1. This CDR3 region has 19 residues. Losses at the gene ends were 6 bases for V and 1 base for J; bases not matched to a gene: 15. Germline loops: CDR1 MNHEY, CDR2 SMNVEV (reference sequence). CDR3 protein: CASRGGTGAAPGAKNIQYF. CDR3 nucleotide sequence: TGTGCCAGCAGAGGAGGGACAGGGGCCGCCCCTGGGGCCAAAAACATTCAGTACTTC.

The rearrangement links TRBV7-9 to TRBJ2-1; D call uncertain. V lost 0 bases, J lost 5 bases, and 8 bases lay in between. Germline V gene lookup returns CDR1 SEHNR and CDR2 FQNEAQ (reference sequence). CDR3 size: 14 residues. CDR3 DNA sequence: TGTGCCAGCAGCTTAGCACAGACGAACAATGAGCAGTTCTTC. Translating it yields CASSLAQTNNEQFF.

The V and J genes are TRBV20-1 and TRBJ2-3; possible D gene TRBD1, 6 bases. Germline V gene data show CDR1 as DFQATT and CDR2 as SNEGSKA (reference sequence). Trimming pared 6 bases from V and 2 bases from J, leaving 12 bases between. The CDR3 is 13 amino acids. The CDR3 bases are TGCAGTGCAATTGACAGGAACACAGATACGCAGTATTTT. This translates into CSAIDRNTDTQYF.

The chain uses TRBV10-2 and TRBJ2-3; a weak D match, TRBD2 (6 bases). The CDR3 is 18 amino acids. From germline, CDR1 is WSHSY and CDR2 SAAADI. The ends were cut back, 0 bases at V and 4 bases at J, with 20 bases in the middle. CDR3 amino acids: CASSESHGLYHAPDTQYF. The CDR3 nucleotides are TGCGCCAGCAGTGAGTCCCACGGACTATACCACGCCCCAGATACGCAGTATTTT.

The table lists this clonotype with a few counts. V is TRBV29-1 and J is TRBJ2-7; D unresolved. V lost 6 bases, J lost 5 bases, and 8 bases lay in between. CDR3 length: 10 amino acids. The germline gives CDR1 SQVTM, CDR2 ANQGSEA. CDR3 amino acids: CSVGSDEQYF. The CDR3 DNA sequence: TGCAGCGTAGGCTCGGACGAGCAGTACTTC.

This clonotype was detected ten times or more. The chain couples TRBV29-1 to TRBJ2-5; no reliable D call. Germline lookup yields CDR1 SQVTM and CDR2 ANQGSEA. Trimming shortened V by 4 bases and J by 1 base, and 13 bases separated the two germline ends. CDR3 length equals 14 residues. CDR3 in DNA: TGCAGCGTTGCCAGATATGACACCCAAGAGACCCAGTACTTC. Amino acid sequence: CSVARYDTQETQYF.

The chain carries TRBV28 and TRBJ2-4, with 12 bases lining up with TRBD1. Germline assignment: CDR1 MDHEN and CDR2 SYDVKM. This CDR3 comprises 20 residues. J lost 1 base, V lost 5 bases, and 15 bases had no gene match. The CDR3 DNA sequence: TGTGCCAGCAGTCCGTACCCCGGGACAGGGGGCGATGGGGCCAAAAACATTCAGTACTTC. The encoded protein is CASSPYPGTGGDGAKNIQYF.

CDR3 region: CASSYGRTWGTSNNEQFF. The CDR3 DNA follows: TGTGCCAGCAGTTACGGCCGCACTTGGGGGACGTCCAACAATGAGCAGTTCTTC. This chain joins TRBV6-5 and TRBJ2-1; D is possibly TRBD1 or TRBD2 (5 bases each). CDR3 length: 18 amino acids. Trimming left V 2 bases short and J 5 bases short, with 22 bases between. Germline values: CDR1 MNHEY, CDR2 SVGAGI.

This clonotype was detected only a few times. The chain links TRBV6-5 to TRBJ2-7, with TRBD1 matching 8 bases. CDR3 length: 14 amino acids. CDR1 and CDR2 from the germline V gene are MNHEY and SVGAGI. The junction had 4 bases not matched to a gene; V was cut back by 2 bases and J by 4 bases. CDR3 nucleotide sequence: TGTGCCAGCAGTTACCGACAGGGGCTTTACGAGCAGTACTTC. As protein: CASSYRQGLYEQYF.